The 23 T cell receptor beta chains below were found in one sample sequenced in a study of blood T cell repertoires in COVID-19. Profiling relied on immunoSEQ multiplex PCR, and the TCRdb table lists in-frame clones only, not all of them. The sample carries 95,000 to 120,000 clones, 85% recorded once. Sequenced input: peripheral blood. The receptors here all came from a human donor in a cohort sampled during active COVID-19.

The chain links TRBV6-1 to TRBJ1-3; 7 bases are a match to TRBD1. V shed 4 bases and J 1 base; nucleotides not matched to a gene: 10. Looked up from germline, CDR1 is MNHNS and CDR2 is SASEGT. The CDR3 is 17 residues long. The CDR3 reads CASSAGTVTGSGNTIYF. Written as DNA, the CDR3 is TGTGCCAGCAGTGCCGGGACAGTCACGGGGTCTGGAAACACCATATATTTT.

This chain joins TRBV30 and TRBJ2-4, with 9 bases that match TRBD1. This CDR3 contains 12 residues. Per germline, CDR1 GTSNPN and CDR2 SVGIG (reference sequence). Trimming took 7 bases from V and 4 from J; bases not matched to a gene: 2. The DNA for the CDR3 is TGTGCCTCTGACAGGGGGAAAAACATTCAGTACTTC. Its protein is CASDRGKNIQYF. Full variable domain (missing parts from reference TRBV30 and TRBJ2-4): SQTIHQWPATLVQPVGSPLSLECTVEGTSNPNLYWYRQAAGRGLQLLFYSVGIGQISSEVPQNLSASRPQDRQFILSSKKLLLSDSGFYLCASDRGKNIQYFGAGTRLSVL.

The sample holds a few counts of this clone. The chain has TRBV5-5 and TRBJ1-5, with 7 bases lining up with TRBD1. Looked up from germline, CDR1 is SGHKS and CDR2 is YYEKEE (reference sequence). The V gene end was trimmed by 1 base and the J gene end by 5 bases; junction bases not matched to a gene: 9. The CDR3 loop spans 16 amino acids. CDR3 sequence: CASSLIPTGIYQPQHF. Written as DNA, the CDR3 is TGTGCCAGCAGCTTGATCCCGACAGGGATCTATCAGCCCCAGCATTTT.

This sequence joins TRBV5-8 and TRBJ1-5; TRBD1 matches at 9 bases. Per the germline V gene, CDR1 is SGHTS and CDR2 is YDEGEE. V shed 3 bases and J 7 bases; nucleotides not matched to a gene: 5. The CDR3 consists of 14 residues. CDR3: CASSWDRVGQPQHF. As DNA, the CDR3 is TGTGCCAGCAGCTGGGACAGGGTGGGCCAGCCCCAGCATTTT.

CDR3 in amino acids: CASSPRQEAGNTIYF. DNA for the CDR3: TGTGCCAGCAGCCCCCGACAGGAGGCTGGAAACACCATATATTTT. This chain uses TRBV9 with TRBJ1-3, with a tentative D call TRBD1 (6 bases). Germline lookup yields CDR1 SGDLS and CDR2 YYNGEE. V was shortened by 4 bases and J by 2 bases, with 13 bases between the two germline ends. The CDR3 runs 15 residues. Full variable domain (outside the CDR3, taken from reference TRBV9 and TRBJ1-3): DSGVTQTPKHLITATGQRVTLRCSPRSGDLSVYWYQQSLDQGLQFLIQYYNGEERAKGNILERFSAQQFPDLHSELNLSSLELGDSALYFCASSPRQEAGNTIYFGEGSWLTVV.

This clone was observed once. The chain joins TRBV20-1 to TRBJ2-4, with D unresolved. The CDR3 covers 10 residues. The germline gives CDR1 DFQATT, CDR2 SNEGSKA (reference sequence). Between the trimmed V and J ends, which lost 4 bases and 8 bases, there was a span of 6 bases. CDR3 nucleotides: TGCAGTGCTATCTTAGACATTCAGTACTTC. Its protein product is CSAILDIQYF.

This clone is a singleton in its sample. The rearrangement uses TRBV11-2 and TRBJ1-4; 8 bases are a match to TRBD1. Germline assignment: CDR1 SGHAT and CDR2 FQNNGV. The CDR3 is 13 residues long. Germline trimming cut 2 bases from V and 12 bases from J; bases unmatched to any gene: 5. In DNA, the CDR3 is TGTGCCAGCAGCTTAAGACAGGGGTTAGAACTGTTTTTT. Translating gives CASSLRQGLELFF.

The J gene is TRBJ1-1, the V gene TRBV6-6; the D gene is possibly TRBD1 (5 bases). This CDR3 region has 15 residues. Germline CDR1 MNHNY, CDR2 SVGAGI (reference sequence). V lost 2 bases and J lost 0, with 10 bases in between. Here the CDR3 reads CASSYRGIMNTEAFF. CDR3 DNA: TGTGCCAGCAGTTACCGGGGGATAATGAACACTGAAGCTTTCTTT.

A few counts support this clone. The chain links TRBV3-1 (or the pseudogene TRBV3-2) to TRBJ1-6; perhaps TRBD1 as D (6 bases). The CDR3 runs 15 residues. Germline CDR1 is LGHDT and CDR2 is YNNKEL (reference sequence). Trimming took off 6 bases at V and 8 bases at J, with 17 bases between the two ends. CDR3 region: CASSATGYRDSPLHF. Here the CDR3 DNA reads TGTGCCAGCAGTGCTACAGGGTACCGGGATTCACCCCTCCACTTT.

V usage is TRBV24-1 and J usage is TRBJ2-1; 10 bases align to TRBD1. The V segment lost 10 bases and the J segment 5 bases; nucleotides outside the gene matches: 10. The CDR3 is 15 residues long. The germline CDR1 and CDR2 sequences are KGHDR and SFDVKD. The CDR3 DNA reads as TGTGCCACGGCGGCGAGGACAGGGGGAAACAATGAGCAGTTCTTC. Amino acids: CATAARTGGNNEQFF.

This clone occurred once. J is TRBJ2-3 and V is TRBV15; 8 positions agree with TRBD2. The CDR3 runs to 14 residues. Unmatched junction bases numbered 8, after V lost 9 bases and J lost 3 bases. Germline V lookup: CDR1 LNHNV, CDR2 YYDKDF (reference sequence). CDR3 DNA sequence: TGTGCCACTTCCTCGGGACTAGTAACAGATACGCAGTATTTT. It codes for CATSSGLVTDTQYF.

The genes are TRBV3-1 (or the pseudogene TRBV3-2) and TRBJ2-1; D is unresolved. CDR1 and CDR2 from the germline V gene are LGHDT and YNNKEL (reference sequence). Deletions cut 0 bases from V and 5 bases from J, with 14 bases between. The CDR3 sequence is 16 residues long. The CDR3 sequence is CASSQEVRMSNNEQFF. The CDR3 coding sequence is TGTGCCAGCAGCCAAGAGGTCAGGATGAGCAACAATGAGCAGTTCTTC.

The chain employs TRBV6-1 and TRBJ2-1, with D unclear. The CDR3 spans 15 residues. V was clipped by 3 bases and J by 2 bases, with 11 bases between them. Germline CDR1 MNHNS, CDR2 SASEGT. The CDR3 DNA reads as TGTGCCAGCAGTGAGTATGTTTCGGCCTACAATGAGCAGTTCTTC. This gives the protein CASSEYVSAYNEQFF.

The gene calls are TRBV7-3 and TRBJ1-2; no firm D call. In germline, CDR1 is SGHTA, CDR2 FQGTGA. This CDR3 is built from 14 residues. The V gene lost 2 bases and the J gene lost 2 bases, with 9 bases spanning the gap. CDR3 in amino acids: CASSLYPGNYGYTF. The CDR3 DNA reads as TGTGCCAGCAGCTTATATCCGGGGAACTATGGCTACACCTTC.

V usage is TRBV14 and J usage is TRBJ1-1; tentative D call: TRBD1 (5 bases). CDR3 length equals 13 residues. CDR1 SGHDN and CDR2 FVKESK come from the germline V gene. The ends were cut back, 3 bases at V and 7 bases at J, with 12 bases in the middle. This CDR3 is CASSQGGYNEAFF. The DNA of the CDR3 is TGTGCCAGCAGCCAGGGGGGGTATAATGAAGCTTTCTTT.

The sample holds one count of this clone. V is TRBV28 and J is TRBJ1-2; 9 bases agree with TRBD1. Trimming took 5 bases from V and 2 from J; bases not matched to a gene: 6. This CDR3 is 15 amino acids long. Germline V gives CDR1 MDHEN, CDR2 SYDVKM. In nucleotides, the CDR3 is TGTGCCAGCAGTCTATCCGGGACAGGGAACTATGGCTACACCTTC. This gives the protein CASSLSGTGNYGYTF.

V gene TRBV28 combines with J gene TRBJ1-1, with 7 bases fitting TRBD1. The junction had 8 bases not matched to a gene; V was cut back by 5 bases and J by 5 bases. Looked up from germline, CDR1 is MDHEN and CDR2 is SYDVKM. The CDR3 covers 14 residues. The CDR3 nucleotides are TGTGCCAGCAGTAGACAAGTGGGACAGACTGAAGCTTTCTTT. Translation: CASSRQVGQTEAFF.

V is TRBV5-1 and J is TRBJ2-7; tentatively, D is TRBD2 (7 bases). The CDR3 sequence is 14 residues long. Trimming cost V 6 bases and J 2 bases, with 15 bases left between them. The V gene's germline CDR1 is SGHRS and CDR2 YFSETQ. The DNA for the CDR3 is TGCGCCAGCACTCCCAGGGGAGGGACCTACGAGCAGTACTTC. This encodes CASTPRGGTYEQYF.

The chain employs TRBV19 and TRBJ2-5; 15 positions match TRBD2. The CDR3 covers 16 residues. J was trimmed by 5 bases and V by 5 bases; bases with no gene match: 6. Germline CDR1 LNHDA, CDR2 SQIVND (reference sequence). Here the CDR3 DNA reads TGTGCCAGTAGTCCGGGACTAGCGGGGGGCAGGGAGACCCAGTACTTC. Translated, it gives CASSPGLAGGRETQYF.

CDR3 nucleotide sequence: TGTGCCAGCAGTGAGACAGGGGGGGACTATGGCTACACCTTC. It translates to CASSETGGDYGYTF. The gene calls are TRBV6-1 and TRBJ1-2; TRBD1 agrees at 9 bases. J lost 3 bases, V lost 3 bases, and 2 bases had no gene match. The CDR3 totals 14 residues. Germline loops: CDR1 MNHNS, CDR2 SASEGT.

The genes are TRBV6-1 and TRBJ1-5; D remains unclear. Trimming pared 2 bases from V and 3 bases from J, leaving 5 bases between. There are 13 residues in the CDR3. Looked up from germline, CDR1 is MNHNS and CDR2 is SASEGT. The CDR3 region is CASSEISNQPQHF. CDR3 nucleotide sequence: TGTGCCAGCAGTGAAATATCCAATCAGCCCCAGCATTTT.

V gene TRBV19 combines with J gene TRBJ1-1; D is unresolved. The CDR3 is 13 residues long. Per the germline V gene, CDR1 is LNHDA and CDR2 is SQIVND (reference sequence). Trimming pared 9 bases from V and 0 bases from J, leaving 11 bases between. The CDR3 bases are TGTGCCAGCAAACCGTCTATGAACACTGAAGCTTTCTTT. Translating gives CASKPSMNTEAFF.

This chain joins TRBV6-1 and TRBJ1-4; 10 bases agree with TRBD1. The V segment lost 0 bases and the J segment 11 bases; nucleotides outside the gene matches: 6. This CDR3 spans 15 amino acids. Germline V gene data show CDR1 as MNHNS and CDR2 as SASEGT. CDR3: CASSEARTGGWKLFF. The CDR3, as DNA: TGTGCCAGCAGTGAAGCCCGGACAGGGGGATGGAAACTGTTTTTT.